This T cell receptor (beta chain) was retrieved from a study of T cells in Graves' hyperthyroidism and ophthalmopathy. The CDR3 is made up of 12 amino acids. Trimming shortened V by 3 bases and J by 1 base, and 6 bases separated the two germline ends. From germline, CDR1 is DFQATT and CDR2 SNEGSKA (reference sequence). This clonotype was found many times. Its antigen is undetermined. Using RNA transcripts as the source, TCR beta CDR3 regions were amplified. Carried out on the TCR CDR3, a first-round RT-PCR used the HTBI primer set. Using its own MiXCR run on the multiplex PCR reads, TCRdb lists one record per CDR3 protein. The table lists over 250,000 distinct CDR3 sequences, less than 30% of them singletons, with around 30% in the top ten. Study-level results: In simple terms, a model built on 13 V-J features told ophthalmopathy apart from stable hyperthyroidism. The model identified upcoming ophthalmopathy a median roughly 6 months ahead of onset.

PBMCs were obtained from approximately 9.2 ml fresh peripheral blood. This receptor was identified in a man in his forties or fifties with Graves' hyperthyroidism that later progressed to Graves' ophthalmopathy. The sample taken for sequencing was blood. The chain recombines TRBV20-1 with TRBJ1-1; D remains ambiguous. The CDR3 reads CSASGGNTEAFF. The CDR3 region has the DNA TGCAGTGCTAGCGGAGGGAACACTGAAGCTTTCTTT.